This T cell receptor beta chain was recorded in a study of post-analysis software for immune sequencing data. For the study at large: Relapsing-remitting, secondary progressive and progressive-relapsing multiple sclerosis were all included among the disease courses.

On this clonotype: Its antigen remains unknown. The junction differs from germline at one of its ends, possibly a read error.

The CDR3 loop spans 13 amino acids. Per the germline V gene, CDR1 is SQVTM and CDR2 is ANQGSEA. Broader study findings: The F measure placed samples prepared in the same batch into strongly shared clusters. Multiple sclerosis patients showed significantly lower normalized Chao1 diversity than controls did. TRBV5-6, TRBV5-1 and TRBV20-1 were among roughly 5 TRBV segments more frequent in patients than controls.

Unique molecular identifiers had been added to the TCR beta cDNA libraries. There were roughly 0.95 to 11 million T cells, and roughly 0.5 million cDNA molecules came from them. TCRdb fed the PCR reads into MiXCR, producing one record per CDR3 protein. Among about 400,000 distinct CDR3 sequences listed, less than 40% were seen once. The material sequenced was blood. This chain links TRBV29-1 with TRBJ1-1, with D possibly matching TRBD1 (5 bases). This receptor was obtained from a girl aged 5-17 years with multiple sclerosis. The CDR3 is CSVGRVGNAEAFF. CDR3 bases: TGCAGCGTTGGCAGGGTTGGGAACGCTGAAGCTTTCTTT. The full variable domain, in which reference TRBV29-1 and TRBJ1-1 provide the parts outside the CDR3, is SAVISQKPSRDICQRGTSLTIQCQVDSQVTMMFWYRQQPGQSLTLIATANQGSEATYESGFVIDKFPISRPNLTFSTLTVSNMSPEDSSIYLCSVGRVGNAEAFFGQGTRLTVV.